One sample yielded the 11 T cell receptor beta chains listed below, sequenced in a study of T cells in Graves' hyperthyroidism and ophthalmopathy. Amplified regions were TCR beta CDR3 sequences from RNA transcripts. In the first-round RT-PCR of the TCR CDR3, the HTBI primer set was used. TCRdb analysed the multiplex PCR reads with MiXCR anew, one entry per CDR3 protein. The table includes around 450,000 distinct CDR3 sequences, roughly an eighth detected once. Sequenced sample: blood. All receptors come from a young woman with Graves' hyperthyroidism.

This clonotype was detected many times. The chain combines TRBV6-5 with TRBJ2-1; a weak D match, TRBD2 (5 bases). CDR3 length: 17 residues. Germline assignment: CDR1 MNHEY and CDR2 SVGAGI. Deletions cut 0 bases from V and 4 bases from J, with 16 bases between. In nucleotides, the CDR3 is TGTGCCAGCAGTTACTCGAGAGAGCGGATCGTTTACAATGAGCAGTTCTTC. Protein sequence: CASSYSRERIVYNEQFF.

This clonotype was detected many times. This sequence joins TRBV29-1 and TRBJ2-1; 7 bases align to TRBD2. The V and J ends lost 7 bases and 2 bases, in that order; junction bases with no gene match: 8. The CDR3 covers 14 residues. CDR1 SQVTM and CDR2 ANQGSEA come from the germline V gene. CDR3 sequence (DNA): TGCAGCGCCGCCCCAGCGGGAACCTACAATGAGCAGTTCTTC. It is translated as CSAAPAGTYNEQFF.

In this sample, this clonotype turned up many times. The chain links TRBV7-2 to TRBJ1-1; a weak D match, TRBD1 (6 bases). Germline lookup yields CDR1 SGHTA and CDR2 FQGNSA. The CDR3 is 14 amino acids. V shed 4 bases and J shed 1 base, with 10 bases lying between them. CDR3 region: CASSSRTANTEAFF. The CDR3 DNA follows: TGTGCCAGCAGCTCGCGGACAGCGAACACTGAAGCTTTCTTT.

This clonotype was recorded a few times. CDR3 sequence: CASRGTSGSETQYF. Here the CDR3 DNA reads TGTGCCAGCAGGGGGACTAGCGGGAGTGAGACCCAGTACTTC. The rearrangement joins TRBV2 to TRBJ2-5; the match to TRBD2 covers 14 bases. The V segment lost 6 bases and the J segment 5 bases; nucleotides outside the gene matches: 2. The germline V gene encodes CDR1 SNHLY and CDR2 FYNNEI. CDR3 length: 14 amino acids.

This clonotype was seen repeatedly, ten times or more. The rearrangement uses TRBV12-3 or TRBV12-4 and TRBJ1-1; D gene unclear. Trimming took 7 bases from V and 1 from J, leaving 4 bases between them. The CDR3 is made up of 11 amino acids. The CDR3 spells CASNKNTEAFF. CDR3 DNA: TGTGCCAGCAACAAGAACACTGAAGCTTTCTTT.

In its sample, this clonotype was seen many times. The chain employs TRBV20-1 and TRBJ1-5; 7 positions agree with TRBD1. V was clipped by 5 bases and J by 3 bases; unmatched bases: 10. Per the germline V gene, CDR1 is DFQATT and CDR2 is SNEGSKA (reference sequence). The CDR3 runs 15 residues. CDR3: CSARQGVGVNQPQHF. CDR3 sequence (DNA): TGCAGTGCTCGACAGGGCGTCGGGGTCAATCAGCCCCAGCATTTT.

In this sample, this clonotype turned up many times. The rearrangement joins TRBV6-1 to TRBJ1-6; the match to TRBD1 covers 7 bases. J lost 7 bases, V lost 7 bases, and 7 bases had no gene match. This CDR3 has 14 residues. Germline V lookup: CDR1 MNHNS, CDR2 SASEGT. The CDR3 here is CASTRDSENSPLHF. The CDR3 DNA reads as TGTGCCAGCACTCGGGACAGTGAAAATTCACCCCTCCACTTT.

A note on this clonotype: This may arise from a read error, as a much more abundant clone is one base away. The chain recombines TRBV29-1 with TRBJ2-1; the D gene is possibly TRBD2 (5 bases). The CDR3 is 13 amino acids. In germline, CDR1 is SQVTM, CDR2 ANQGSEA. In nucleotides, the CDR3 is TGCAGCGTTGATCTACTAGTGAACAATGAGCAGCTCTTC. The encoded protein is CSVDLLVNNEQLF.

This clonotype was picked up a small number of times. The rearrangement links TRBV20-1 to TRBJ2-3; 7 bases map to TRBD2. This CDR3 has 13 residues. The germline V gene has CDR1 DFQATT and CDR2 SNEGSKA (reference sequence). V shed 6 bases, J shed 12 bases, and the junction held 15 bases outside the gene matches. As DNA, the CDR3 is TGCAGTGCCGACATCGAGGAAGCGGGATCCCAGTATTTT. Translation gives CSADIEEAGSQYF.

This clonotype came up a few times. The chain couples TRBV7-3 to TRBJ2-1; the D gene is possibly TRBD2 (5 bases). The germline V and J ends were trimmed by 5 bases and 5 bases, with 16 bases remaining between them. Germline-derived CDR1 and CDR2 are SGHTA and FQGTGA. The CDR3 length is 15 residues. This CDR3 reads CASSPRGQLDNEQFF. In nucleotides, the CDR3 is TGTGCCAGCAGCCCACGGGGTCAGTTGGACAATGAGCAGTTCTTC.

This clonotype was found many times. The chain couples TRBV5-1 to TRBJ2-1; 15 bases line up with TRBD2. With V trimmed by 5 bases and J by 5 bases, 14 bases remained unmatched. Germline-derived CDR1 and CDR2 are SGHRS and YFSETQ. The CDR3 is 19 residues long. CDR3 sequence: CASRPPGLAGGGGDNEQFF. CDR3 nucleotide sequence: TGCGCCAGCAGACCACCGGGACTAGCGGGAGGAGGGGGGGACAATGAGCAGTTCTTC.